This T cell receptor beta chain originates from a study of glioma-infiltrating T cells listed by TCRdb under 2016. In terms of the full investigation: Sequencing of TCR alpha- and beta-chain repertoires was performed on glioma tissue, on non-neoplastic brain tissue, and on matched peripheral blood mononuclear cells. To gauge divergence between tissue and blood T-cell populations, every tissue-infiltrating repertoire was compared against the peripheral blood repertoire from the same patient. Three low-grade glioma patients, several primary glioblastoma patients, and three non-glioma patients who contributed non-neoplastic brain tissue made up the paired cohort.

Points on this clonotype: Its antigen target is currently unknown. The input lacks base qualities; no much larger clone sits a single base away.

The V end loses 5 bases and the J end loses 5 bases, and a stretch of 12 bases separates them. The CDR3 has 13 amino acids, counting the end cysteine and phenylalanine. The read is trimmed to its CDR3 DNA, 39 bases read in frame from base 1. CDR1 and CDR2, looked up from the germline V gene (reference sequence), are SEHNR and FQNEAQ. The iRepertoire nested amplicon-rescue multiplex PCR (arm-PCR) platform was used to amplify TCR alpha and beta CDR3 regions from RNA. For one-step reverse transcription and amplification, roughly 95-450 ng of tissue mRNA or PBMC total RNA was used as input. Following bead purification, Illumina adapters were added through a secondary multiplex PCR, and the libraries were then gel-purified between 200 and 400 bp. Internal 6-nucleotide barcodes were carried by the libraries and were used for demultiplexing. Sequencing of libraries was performed on an Illumina MiSeq with 2x220 or 2x250 nucleotide paired-end reads. As for the original processing: FLASH 1.2.11 was used to merge paired reads, and BWA-MEM then aligned the reads to the GRCh37 human genome before TRA and TRB reads were extracted. An IMGT-derived reference of cassette sequences and CDR3 motifs, with pseudogenes included, was used for V and J assignment. Three-frame translation of reads was performed, and productive CDR3s were defined as those with a C...FGXG motif and no stop codons. A clonotype was defined as a unique combination of a V-J cassette pair and a CDR3 amino acid sequence. Reads were filtered by Hamming distance, with the threshold set by the sequence error rate of each sample in mapped regions. The public reads were reanalyzed by TCRdb: fastp trimming at Q25, MiXCR alignment, in-frame beta chains only. CDR3 protein sequences are deduplicated, and each keeps its most common genes and DNA. TCRdb assigned the V and J calls; the authors' analysis was not used. The sample table lists some 130,000 distinct CDR3 sequences, 24% of them with a count of one. 27% of the sample rests with the top ten.

Overall study results and their limits: Group comparisons were based on small numbers of patients: three non-neoplastic, three low-grade glioma and 7 to 9 glioblastoma patients. Tissue and blood shared very few CDR3 sequences, a result attributed to high CDR3 diversity and limited sampling. VJ-independent divergence between tissue and blood was lower than expected in non-neoplastic patients but higher than expected in all gliomas, particularly low-grade gliomas.

Sequenced: glioma tissue, nonneoplastic brain tissue, or PBMCs (not recorded which). The clonotype comes from a human donor with low-grade glioma or glioblastoma, undergoing nonglioma brain surgery, or in good health (not recorded which). The V and J genes are TRBV7-9 and TRBJ2-5; no confident D gene assignment can be made. The bases are TGTGCCAGCAGCGAAATTGTCCGGGAGACCCAGTACTTC. Translated, it gives CASSEIVRETQYF.